The entry below describes one T cell receptor (beta chain). As yet, its antigen is unknown. This sample is part of a study of CD8+ T cells in alopecia areata. Findings and caveats of the study: Persistence in scalp and blood during tofacitinib was observed for many expanded lesional clones. Besides other cells, scalp samples also yield sequences of resident alphabeta T cells from normal skin.

Described treatment: oral pan-JAK inhibitor, 5-10 mg twice daily. This CDR3 contains 13 residues. Looked up from germline, CDR1 is SGHRS and CDR2 is YFSETQ. V was clipped by 5 bases and J by 5 bases, with 13 bases between them. TCR sequencing used cDNA made by reverse transcription of extracted RNA. This table comes from immunoSEQ multiplex PCR, and its TCRdb copy is limited to in-frame clones, with some not included. The sample holds about 200,000 clones; about 57% are singletons and the top ten take 1.6%. This clonotype was obtained from a human donor with alopecia areata. This specimen was CD4+ T cells sorted from blood, taken at week 4, from a patient treated with tofacitinib. V and J are TRBV5-1 and TRBJ1-1; no clear D gene. This chain's CDR3 is CASRPWVETEAFF. CDR3 nucleotide sequence: TGCGCCAGCAGACCCTGGGTTGAGACTGAAGCTTTCTTT.